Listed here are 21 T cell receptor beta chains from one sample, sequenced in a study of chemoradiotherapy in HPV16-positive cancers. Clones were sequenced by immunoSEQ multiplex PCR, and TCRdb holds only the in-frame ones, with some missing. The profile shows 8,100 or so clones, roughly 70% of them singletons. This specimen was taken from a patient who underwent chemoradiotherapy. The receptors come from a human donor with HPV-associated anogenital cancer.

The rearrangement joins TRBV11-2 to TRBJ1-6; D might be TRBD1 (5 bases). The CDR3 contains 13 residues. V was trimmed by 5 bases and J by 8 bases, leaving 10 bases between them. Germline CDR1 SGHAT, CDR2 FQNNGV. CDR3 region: CASSHPGDSPLHF. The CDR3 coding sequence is TGTGCCAGCAGCCACCCGGGGGATTCACCCCTCCACTTT.

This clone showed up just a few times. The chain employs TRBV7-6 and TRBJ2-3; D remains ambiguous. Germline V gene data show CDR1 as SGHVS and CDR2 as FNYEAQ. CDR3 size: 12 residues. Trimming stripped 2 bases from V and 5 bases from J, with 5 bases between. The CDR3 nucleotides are TGTGCCAGCAGCTTAACTGAAGATACGCAGTATTTT. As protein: CASSLTEDTQYF.

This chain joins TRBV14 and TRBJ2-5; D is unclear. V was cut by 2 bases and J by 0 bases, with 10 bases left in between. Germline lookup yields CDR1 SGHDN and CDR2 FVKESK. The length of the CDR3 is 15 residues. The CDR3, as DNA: TGTGCCAGCAGCCAATGGAACTGGAACCAAGAGACCCAGTACTTC. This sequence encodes CASSQWNWNQETQYF.

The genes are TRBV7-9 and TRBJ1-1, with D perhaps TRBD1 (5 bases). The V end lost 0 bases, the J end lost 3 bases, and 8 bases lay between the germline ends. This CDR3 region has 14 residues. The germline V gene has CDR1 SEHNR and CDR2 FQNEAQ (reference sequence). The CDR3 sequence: CASSLAGADTEAFF. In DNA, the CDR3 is TGTGCCAGCAGCTTAGCCGGGGCTGACACTGAAGCTTTCTTT. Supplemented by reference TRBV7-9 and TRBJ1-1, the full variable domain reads DTGVSQNPRHKITKRGQNVTFRCDPISEHNRLYWYRQTLGQGPEFLTYFQNEAQLEKSRLLSDRFSAERPKGSFSTLEIQRTEQGDSAMYLCASSLAGADTEAFFGQGTRLTVV.

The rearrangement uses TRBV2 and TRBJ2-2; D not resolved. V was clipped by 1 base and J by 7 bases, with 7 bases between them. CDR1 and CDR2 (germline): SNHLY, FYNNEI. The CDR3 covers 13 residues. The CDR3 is CASSEGFLGELFF. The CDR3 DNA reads TGTGCCAGCAGTGAAGGATTTCTCGGGGAGCTGTTTTTT.

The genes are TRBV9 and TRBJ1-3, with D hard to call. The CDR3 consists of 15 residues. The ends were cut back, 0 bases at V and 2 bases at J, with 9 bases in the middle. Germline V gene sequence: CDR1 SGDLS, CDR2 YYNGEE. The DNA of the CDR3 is TGTGCCAGCAGCGTAGACGGGAGAACTGGAAACACCATATATTTT. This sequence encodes CASSVDGRTGNTIYF. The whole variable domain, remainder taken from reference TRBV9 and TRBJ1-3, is DSGVTQTPKHLITATGQRVTLRCSPRSGDLSVYWYQQSLDQGLQFLIQYYNGEERAKGNILERFSAQQFPDLHSELNLSSLELGDSALYFCASSVDGRTGNTIYFGEGSWLTVV.

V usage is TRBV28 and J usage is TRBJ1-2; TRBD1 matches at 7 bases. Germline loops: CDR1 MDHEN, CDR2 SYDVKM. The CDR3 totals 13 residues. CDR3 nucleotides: TGTGCTACTTACAGGGGCCAAGTCTATGGCTACACCTTC. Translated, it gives CATYRGQVYGYTF.

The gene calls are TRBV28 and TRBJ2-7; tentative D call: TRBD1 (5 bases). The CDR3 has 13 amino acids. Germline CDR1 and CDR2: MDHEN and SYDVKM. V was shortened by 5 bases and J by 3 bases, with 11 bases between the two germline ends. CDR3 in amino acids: CASSPPGHYEQYF. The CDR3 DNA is TGTGCCAGCAGTCCCCCCGGACACTACGAGCAGTACTTC.

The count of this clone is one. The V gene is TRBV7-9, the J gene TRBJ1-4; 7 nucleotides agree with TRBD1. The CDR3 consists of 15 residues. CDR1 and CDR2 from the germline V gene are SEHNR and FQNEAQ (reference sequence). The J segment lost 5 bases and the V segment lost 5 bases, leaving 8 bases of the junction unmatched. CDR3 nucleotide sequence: TGTGCCAGCAGCGCCCAGGGGGGGGAAAATGAAAAACTGTTTTTT. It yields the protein CASSAQGGENEKLFF. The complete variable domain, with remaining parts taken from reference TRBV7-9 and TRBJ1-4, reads DTGVSQNPRHKITKRGQNVTFRCDPISEHNRLYWYRQTLGQGPEFLTYFQNEAQLEKSRLLSDRFSAERPKGSFSTLEIQRTEQGDSAMYLCASSAQGGENEKLFFGSGTQLSVL.

Here the CDR3 DNA reads TGTGCCAGCAGTGGTTTCGGAGGGGGAAGCTATGGCTACACCTTC. The encoded protein is CASSGFGGGSYGYTF. This chain joins TRBV2 and TRBJ1-2, with TRBD1 as a possible D gene (6 bases). The V gene's germline CDR1 is SNHLY and CDR2 FYNNEI. The CDR3 consists of 15 residues. V lost 4 bases to trimming and J lost 4 bases, with 16 bases between them.

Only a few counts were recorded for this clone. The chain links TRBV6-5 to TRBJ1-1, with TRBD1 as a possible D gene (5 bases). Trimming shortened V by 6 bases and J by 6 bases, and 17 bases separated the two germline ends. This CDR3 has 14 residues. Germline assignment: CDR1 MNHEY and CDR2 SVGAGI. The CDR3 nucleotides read TGTGCCAGCAGACTCAATGGACCGGGGGCTGAAGCTTTCTTT. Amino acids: CASRLNGPGAEAFF.

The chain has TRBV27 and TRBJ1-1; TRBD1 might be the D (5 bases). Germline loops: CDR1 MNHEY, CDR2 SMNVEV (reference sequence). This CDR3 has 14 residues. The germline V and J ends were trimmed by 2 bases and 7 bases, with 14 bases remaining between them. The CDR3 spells CASSLIGGALEAFF. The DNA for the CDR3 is TGTGCCAGCAGTTTAATAGGAGGGGCCCTTGAAGCTTTCTTT.

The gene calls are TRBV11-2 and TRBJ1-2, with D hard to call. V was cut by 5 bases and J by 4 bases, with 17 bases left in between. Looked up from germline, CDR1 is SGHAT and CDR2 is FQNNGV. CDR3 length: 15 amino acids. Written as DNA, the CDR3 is TGTGCCAGCAGCGGCTCCCTCAGGATGGGCTATGGCTACACCTTC. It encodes CASSGSLRMGYGYTF.

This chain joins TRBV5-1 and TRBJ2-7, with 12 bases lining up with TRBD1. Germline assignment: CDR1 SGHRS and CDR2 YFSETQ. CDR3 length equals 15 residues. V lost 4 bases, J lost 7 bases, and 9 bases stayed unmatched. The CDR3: CASSDPGQGAWEQYF. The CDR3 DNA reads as TGCGCCAGCAGCGACCCGGGACAGGGGGCTTGGGAGCAGTACTTC.

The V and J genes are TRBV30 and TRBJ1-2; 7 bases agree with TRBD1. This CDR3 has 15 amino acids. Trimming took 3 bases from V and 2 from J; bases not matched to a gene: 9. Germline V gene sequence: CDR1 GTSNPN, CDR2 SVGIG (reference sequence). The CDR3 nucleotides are TGTGCCTGGAGGCAGACAGGGAGGATGAACTATGGCTACACCTTC. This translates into CAWRQTGRMNYGYTF.

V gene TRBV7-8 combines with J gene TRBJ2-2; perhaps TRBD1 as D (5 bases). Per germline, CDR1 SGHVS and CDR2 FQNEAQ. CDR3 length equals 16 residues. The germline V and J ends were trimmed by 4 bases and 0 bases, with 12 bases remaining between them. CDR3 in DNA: TGTGCCAGCAGCTATGGGCAGGGTGCGAACACCGGGGAGCTGTTTTTT. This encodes CASSYGQGANTGELFF.

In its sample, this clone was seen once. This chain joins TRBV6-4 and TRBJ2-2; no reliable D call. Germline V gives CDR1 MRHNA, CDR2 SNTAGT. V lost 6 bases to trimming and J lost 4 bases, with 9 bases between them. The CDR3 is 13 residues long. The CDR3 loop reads CASSDVLTGELFF. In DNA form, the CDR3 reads TGTGCCAGCAGCGACGTTCTCACCGGGGAGCTGTTTTTT.

The CDR3 DNA sequence: TGTGCCAGCAGTAAACAGGGGACTAACTATGGCTACACCTTC. Translation: CASSKQGTNYGYTF. The chain links TRBV27 to TRBJ1-2; TRBD1 aligns across 7 bases. Germline V gives CDR1 MNHEY, CDR2 SMNVEV (reference sequence). The CDR3 has 14 residues. V trimming: 5 bases; J trimming: 0 bases; junction bases outside the gene matches: 3.

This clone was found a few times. The CDR3 DNA is TGCAGTGCAGGCGGGAACACTGAAGCTTTCTTT. It is translated as CSAGGNTEAFF. The gene calls are TRBV20-1 and TRBJ1-1; D gene unclear. Germline CDR1 DFQATT, CDR2 SNEGSKA (reference sequence). Trimming removed 6 bases at V and 1 base at J, with 6 bases between. CDR3 size: 11 residues.

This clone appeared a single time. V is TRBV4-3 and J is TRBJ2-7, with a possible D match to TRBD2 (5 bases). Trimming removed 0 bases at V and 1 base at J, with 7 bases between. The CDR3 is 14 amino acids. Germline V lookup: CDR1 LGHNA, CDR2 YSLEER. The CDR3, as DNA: TGCGCCAGCAGCCAAGAAGAGGGATCCTACGAGCAGTACTTC. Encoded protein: CASSQEEGSYEQYF.

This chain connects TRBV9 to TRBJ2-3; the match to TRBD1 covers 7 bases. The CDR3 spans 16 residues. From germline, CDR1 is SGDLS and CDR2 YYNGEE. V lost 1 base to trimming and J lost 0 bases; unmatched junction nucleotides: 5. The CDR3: CASSVKQGSSTDTQYF. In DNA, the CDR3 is TGTGCCAGCAGCGTAAAACAGGGGTCTAGCACAGATACGCAGTATTTT.